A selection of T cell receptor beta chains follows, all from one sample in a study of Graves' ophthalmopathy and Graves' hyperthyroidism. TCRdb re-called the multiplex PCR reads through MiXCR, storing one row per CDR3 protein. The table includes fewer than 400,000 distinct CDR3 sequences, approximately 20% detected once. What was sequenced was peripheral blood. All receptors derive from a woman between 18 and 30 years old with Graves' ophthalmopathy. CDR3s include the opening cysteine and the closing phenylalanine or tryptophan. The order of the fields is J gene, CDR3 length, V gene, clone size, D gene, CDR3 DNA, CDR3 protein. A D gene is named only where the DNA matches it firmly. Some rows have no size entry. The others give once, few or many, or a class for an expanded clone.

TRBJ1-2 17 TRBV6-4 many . TGTGCCAGCAGCCCTCAGAGGGGGGGGACGACTAACTATGGCTACACCTTC CASSPQRGGTTNYGYTF
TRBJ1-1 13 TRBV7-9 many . TGTGCCAGCAGCCGACGGGGGTACACTGAAGCTTTCTTT CASSRRGYTEAFF
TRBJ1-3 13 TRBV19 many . TGTGCCAGTCTTGGGACATATGGAAACACCATATATTTT CASLGTYGNTIYF
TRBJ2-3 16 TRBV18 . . TGTGCCAGCTCACCACTTGGGAGTTGGAACTCAGATACGCAGTATTTT CASSPLGSWNSDTQYF
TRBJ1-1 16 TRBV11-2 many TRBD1 TGTGCCAGCAGCTCCCGGACAGGGAGTTACAGCACTGAAGCTTTCTTT CASSSRTGSYSTEAFF
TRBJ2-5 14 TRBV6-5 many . TGTGCCAGCAGCCCGGGACCCTCGGCCGAGACCCAGTACTTC CASSPGPSAETQYF
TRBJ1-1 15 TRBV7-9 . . TGTGCCAGCACTTTAGCTTTATCGGGGAACACTAAAGCTTTCTTT CASTLALSGNTKAFF
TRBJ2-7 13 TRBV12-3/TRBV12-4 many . TGTGCCAGCAGTCCGAGTAGTCCCTACGAGCAGTACTTC CASSPSSPYEQYF
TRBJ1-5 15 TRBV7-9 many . TGTGCCAGCAGCAAATCGGGGAGTAGCAATCAGCCCCAGCATTTT CASSKSGSSNQPQHF
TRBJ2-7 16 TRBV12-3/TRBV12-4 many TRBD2 TGTGCCAGCAGCCAAGGCGGGACTAAGATTACAGTCGAGCAGTACTTC CASSQGGTKITVEQYF
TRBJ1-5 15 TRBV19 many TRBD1 TGTGCCAGTAGTGACGGACAGGCCTTCAATCAGCCCCAGCATTTT CASSDGQAFNQPQHF
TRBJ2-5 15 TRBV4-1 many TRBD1 TGCGCCAGCAGCCAAGGAGGACAGGGGGGGGAGACCCAGTACTTC CASSQGGQGGETQYF
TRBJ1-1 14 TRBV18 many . TGTGCCAGCTCACCAGTTACGGGGTGGACTGAAGCTTTCTTT CASSPVTGWTEAFF
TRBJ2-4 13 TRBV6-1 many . TGTGCCAGCAGTGAAGCGGTTCGGGGGATTCAGTACTTC CASSEAVRGIQYF
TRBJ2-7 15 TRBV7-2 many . TGTGCCAGCAGCTTAGGCCCGGAGTTGTTCTACGAGCAGTACTTC CASSLGPELFYEQYF
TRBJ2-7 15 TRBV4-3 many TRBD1 TGCGCCAGCAGCCAAGATGGACAGGGAAAGTACGAGCAGTACTTC CASSQDGQGKYEQYF
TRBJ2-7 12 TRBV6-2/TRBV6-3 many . TGTGCCAGCAGTTACTCGGGACTGGACCAGTACTTC CASSYSGLDQYF
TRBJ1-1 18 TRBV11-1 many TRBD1 TGTGCCAGCAGTTTTAGAACCGACAGGGGGTGGCGGAACACTGAAGCTTTCTTT CASSFRTDRGWRNTEAFF
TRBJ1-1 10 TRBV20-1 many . TGCAGTGTCCGATCTTTTGAAGCTTTCTTT CSVRSFEAFF
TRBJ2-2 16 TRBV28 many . TGTGCCAGCACCCAGGTGGGGCCCGCGAACACCGGGGAGCTGTTTTTT CASTQVGPANTGELFF
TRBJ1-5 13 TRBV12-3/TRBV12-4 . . TGTGCCAGCAGTCGGTTGGGCAATCAGCCCCAGCATTTT CASSRLGNQPQHF
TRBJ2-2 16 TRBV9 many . TGTGCCAGCAGCCCGACCGGGGGGCAGATCACCGGGGAGCTGTTTTTT CASSPTGGQITGELFF
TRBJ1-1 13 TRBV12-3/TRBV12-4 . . TGTGCCAGCAGCCGAGGGACATCCAGGGAAGCTTTCTTT CASSRGTSREAFF
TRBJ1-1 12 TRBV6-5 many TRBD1 TGTGCCAGCAGACAGGGGGCAACTGAAGCTTTCTTT CASRQGATEAFF
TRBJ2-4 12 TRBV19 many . TGTGCCAGTAGTACGGCCGACGATCGTCAGTACTTC CASSTADDRQYF
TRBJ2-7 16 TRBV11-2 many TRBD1 TGTGCCAGCAGCTTAGAAGCCGGGACAGGCTCCTACGAGCAGTACTTC CASSLEAGTGSYEQYF
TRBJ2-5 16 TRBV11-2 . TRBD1 TGTGCCAGCAGCTCAGAACCCCGGGACAGGAGGAAGACCCAGTACTTC CASSSEPRDRRKTQYF
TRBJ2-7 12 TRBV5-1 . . TGCGCCAGCAGCTTCCCTGATGGTGAGCAGTACTTC CASSFPDGEQYF
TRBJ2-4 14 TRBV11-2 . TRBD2 TGTGCCAGCAGCCGTACTAGCGGGAGGAACATTCAGTACTTC CASSRTSGRNIQYF
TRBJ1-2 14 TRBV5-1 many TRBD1 TGCGCCAGCAGCTTGGAGGGGACAGGCTATGGCTACACCTTC CASSLEGTGYGYTF
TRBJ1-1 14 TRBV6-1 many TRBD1 TGTGCCAGCAGGACAGGGGGCCGGAACACTGAAGCTTTCTTT CASRTGGRNTEAFF
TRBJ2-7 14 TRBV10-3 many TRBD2 TGTGCCATTCTAGCGGGAGGGCCTGAGTACGAGCAGTACTTC CAILAGGPEYEQYF
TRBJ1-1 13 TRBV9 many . TGTGCCAGCAGCGGCTCGGTCCCCACCGAAGCTTTCTTT CASSGSVPTEAFF
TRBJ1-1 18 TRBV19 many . TGTGCCAGTAGTATAAAAGGCACAGGGTCTGGGCTGAACACTGAAGCTTTCTTT CASSIKGTGSGLNTEAFF
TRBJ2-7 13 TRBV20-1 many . TGCAGTGCTCGACCCGGGGCCCCCGGCGAGCAGTACTTC CSARPGAPGEQYF
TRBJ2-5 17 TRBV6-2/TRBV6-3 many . TGTGCCAGCAGTTACTCGATTGGTAAGGACGGACAAGAGACCCAGTACTTC CASSYSIGKDGQETQYF
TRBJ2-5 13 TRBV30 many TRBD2 TGTGCCTCAGGACTAGCGGGAGAAGAGACCCAGTACTTC CASGLAGEETQYF
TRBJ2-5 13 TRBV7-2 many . TGTGCCAGCAGCTGGGGGTCGAGTGAGACCCAGTACTTC CASSWGSSETQYF
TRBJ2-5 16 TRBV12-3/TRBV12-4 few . TGTGCCAGCAGTTTAGCGCAAGGACTCATCCAAGAGACCCAGTACTTC CASSLAQGLIQETQYF
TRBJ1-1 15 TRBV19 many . TGTGCCAGTATCAATTTGGCGGGGAAGAACACTGAAGCTTTCTTT CASINLAGKNTEAFF
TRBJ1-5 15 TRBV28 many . TGTGCCAGCAGTTTTGCTGGGGGTTCAGATCAGCCCCAGCATTTT CASSFAGGSDQPQHF
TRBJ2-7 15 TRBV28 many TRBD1 TGTGCCAGCAGTTCGACCGGGACAGGCGACTACGAGCAGTACTTC CASSSTGTGDYEQYF
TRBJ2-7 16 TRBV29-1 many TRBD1 TGCAGCGTTGAAGATGGTCGGACAGGGGGGAGTGGCGAGCAGTACTTC CSVEDGRTGGSGEQYF
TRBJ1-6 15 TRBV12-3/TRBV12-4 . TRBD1 TGTGCCAGCAGCCCCGGGACAGATTATAATTCACCCCTCCACTTT CASSPGTDYNSPLHF
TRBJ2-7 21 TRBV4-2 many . TGTGCCAGCAGCCCAACCCTGGGAGGAGCGGAAGGTTTTCCGAACTCCTACGAGCAGTACTTC CASSPTLGGAEGFPNSYEQYF
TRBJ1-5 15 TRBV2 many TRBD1 TGTGCCAGCGGCTACGGACAGGGAGGAAATCAGCCCCAGCATTTT CASGYGQGGNQPQHF